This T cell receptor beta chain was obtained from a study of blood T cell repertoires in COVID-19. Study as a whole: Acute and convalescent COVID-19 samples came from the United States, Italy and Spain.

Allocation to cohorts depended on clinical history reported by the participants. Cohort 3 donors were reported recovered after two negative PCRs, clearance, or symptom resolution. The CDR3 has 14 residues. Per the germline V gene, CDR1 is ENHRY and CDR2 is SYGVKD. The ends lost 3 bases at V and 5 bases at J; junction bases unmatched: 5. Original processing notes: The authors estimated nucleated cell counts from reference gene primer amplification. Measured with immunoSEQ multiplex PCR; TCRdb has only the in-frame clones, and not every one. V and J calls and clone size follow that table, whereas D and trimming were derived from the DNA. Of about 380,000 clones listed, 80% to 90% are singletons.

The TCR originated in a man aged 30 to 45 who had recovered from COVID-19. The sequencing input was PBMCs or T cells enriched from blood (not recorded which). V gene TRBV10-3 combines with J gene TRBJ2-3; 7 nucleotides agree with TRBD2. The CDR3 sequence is CAISDGGSQDTQYF. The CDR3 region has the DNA TGTGCCATCAGTGACGGGGGGAGCCAAGATACGCAGTATTTT.